The sequence of this T cell receptor (beta chain) was determined in a study of blood T cells in healthy people across ages. Overall study results and limits: It was not possible, with unsorted PBMCs, to conclusively compare naive and antigen-experienced cells. One million T cells yielded diversity estimates that were considered underestimates.

Then a second PCR, running about 7 to 11 cycles, was carried out with a sample-barcoded 5' primer and a J-beta primer mix. TCRdb fed the 5' RACE reads into MiXCR, producing one record per CDR3 protein. The sample contains about 1.6 million distinct CDR3 sequences, about 31% of which appear only once. CDR3 length equals 15 residues. J lost 10 bases, V lost 6 bases, and 10 bases had no gene match. Germline assignment: CDR1 MDHEN and CDR2 SYDVKM. Of note for this clonotype: Antigen specificity is unknown.

This sequence joins TRBV28 and TRBJ1-6, with TRBD1 identical over 9 bases. The TCR originated in a woman aged 25 to 39 in good health. Sequencing was done on a sample of blood. The CDR3: CASRLTQGANSPLHF. The CDR3 DNA reads TGTGCCAGCAGGCTTACACAGGGGGCCAACTCACCCCTCCACTTT. The entire variable domain, with the rest obtained from reference TRBV28 and TRBJ1-6, is as follows: DVKVTQSSRYLVKRTGEKVFLECVQDMDHENMFWYRQDPGLGLRLIYFSYDVKMKEKGDIPEGYSVSREKKERFSLILESASTNQTSMYLCASRLTQGANSPLHFGNGTRLTVT.